This T cell receptor beta chain originates from a study of shared clonotypes between healthy human individuals. Only one count was recorded for this clone. Clones were sequenced by immunoSEQ multiplex PCR, and TCRdb holds only the in-frame ones, with some missing. The sample contains about 510,000 clones, 95% to 97% of which appear only once. The V gene lost 3 bases and the J gene lost 5 bases, with 11 bases spanning the gap. Germline-derived CDR1 and CDR2 are LNHDA and SQIVND (reference sequence). The CDR3 has 13 amino acids. The specimen was naive CD4+ T cells sorted from blood. As for subset: CD45RA+ positively selected. The sequence was obtained from a young woman in good health. This sequence joins TRBV19 and TRBJ2-7; TRBD2 might be the D (6 bases). CDR3 sequence reads: CASSMGRDDEQYF. CDR3 nucleotides: TGTGCCAGTAGTATGGGGCGGGACGACGAGCAGTACTTC.